This T cell receptor beta chain was recorded in a study of liver allograft versus peripheral blood T cells. Turning to the study itself: Graft-liver T cell receptor repertoires were compared against recipient peripheral blood repertoires. Notes on the study in general: Reported data describe T cell receptor repertoires within liver allografts as differing from those in peripheral blood.

This clonotype appeared many times. Its matching antigen is unknown. TCRdb called the reads again in MiXCR, with one record for every CDR3 protein. The profile shows about 6,500 distinct CDR3 sequences, 18% of them singletons. Trimming took off 4 bases at V and 10 bases at J, with 14 bases between the two ends. The CDR3 runs 14 residues. The TCR originated in a human patient who had a liver transplant. Among the T cells, some may be from the graft donor. The chain couples TRBV12-3 or TRBV12-4 to TRBJ1-6; a possible D gene is TRBD1 (5 bases). The CDR3 loop is CASSSPGSRSPLHF. DNA of the CDR3: TGTGCCAGCAGTTCTCCAGGGTCACGCTCACCCCTCCACTTT.